The entry below describes one TCR beta chain. The sample originates from a study of Ad26.COV2.S vaccination and SARS-CoV-2 variants. TCRdb's table, derived via immunoSEQ multiplex PCR, lists solely in-frame clones and lacks some. Of around 250,000 clones in the sample, approximately 90% were seen once. Documented treatment: some 20 received Ad26.COV2.S at low or high dose, single or two shots; a few received placebo; per-sample allocation not given. Material that was analyzed had been drawn on day 63 after the first vaccine or placebo injection. Germline V gene sequence: CDR1 MNHEY, CDR2 SMNVEV (reference sequence). The CDR3 covers 14 residues. V lost 6 bases to trimming and J lost 0 bases, with 11 bases between them.

The chain joins TRBV27 to TRBJ1-1; tentatively, D is TRBD1 (5 bases). The specimen was peripheral blood, collected in a trial of Ad26.COV2.S vaccine versus placebo. The clonotype was recovered from a person aged 18 to 65 who received the Ad26.COV2.S COVID-19 vaccine or a placebo. Here the CDR3 reads CASSSGYMNTEAFF. The CDR3 coding sequence is TGTGCCAGCAGCTCAGGGTATATGAACACTGAAGCTTTCTTT.